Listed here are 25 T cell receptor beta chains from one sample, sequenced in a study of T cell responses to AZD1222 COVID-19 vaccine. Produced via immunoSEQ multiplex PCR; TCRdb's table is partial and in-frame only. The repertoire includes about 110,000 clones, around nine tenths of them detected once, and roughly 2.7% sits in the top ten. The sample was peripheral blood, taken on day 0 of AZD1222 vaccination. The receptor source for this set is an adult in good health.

CDR3 protein: CASSLGGSTYEQYF. Written as DNA, the CDR3 is TGTGCCAGCAGTTTAGGCGGGAGTACCTACGAGCAGTACTTC. The V gene is TRBV28, the J gene TRBJ2-7; 7 bases align to TRBD2. The germline gives CDR1 MDHEN, CDR2 SYDVKM. V trimming: 2 bases; J trimming: 2 bases; junction bases outside the gene matches: 3. This CDR3 is built from 14 residues.

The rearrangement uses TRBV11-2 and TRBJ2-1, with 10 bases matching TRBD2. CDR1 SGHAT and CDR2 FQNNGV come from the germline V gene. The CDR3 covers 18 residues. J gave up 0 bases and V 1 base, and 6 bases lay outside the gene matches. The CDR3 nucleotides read TGTGCCAGCAGCTTAGGGGGGACTAGCGATAGCTCCTACAATGAGCAGTTCTTC. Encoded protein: CASSLGGTSDSSYNEQFF.

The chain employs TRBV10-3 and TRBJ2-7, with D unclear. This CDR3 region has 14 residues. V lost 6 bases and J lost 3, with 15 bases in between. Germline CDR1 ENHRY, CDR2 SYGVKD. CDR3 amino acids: CAIRSQLQNYEQYF. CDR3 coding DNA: TGTGCCATCAGATCACAGCTACAAAACTACGAGCAGTACTTC.

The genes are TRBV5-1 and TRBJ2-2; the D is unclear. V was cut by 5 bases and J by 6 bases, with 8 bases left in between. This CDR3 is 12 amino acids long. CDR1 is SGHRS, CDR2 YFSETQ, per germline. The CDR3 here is CASRVSAGELFF. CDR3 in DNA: TGCGCCAGCAGAGTATCGGCCGGGGAGCTGTTTTTT.

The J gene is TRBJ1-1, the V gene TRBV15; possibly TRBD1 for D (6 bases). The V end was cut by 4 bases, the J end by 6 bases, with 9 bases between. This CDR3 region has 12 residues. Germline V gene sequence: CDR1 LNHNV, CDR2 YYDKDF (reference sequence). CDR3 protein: CATSKGQSEAFF. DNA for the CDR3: TGTGCCACCAGCAAAGGACAGTCTGAAGCTTTCTTT.

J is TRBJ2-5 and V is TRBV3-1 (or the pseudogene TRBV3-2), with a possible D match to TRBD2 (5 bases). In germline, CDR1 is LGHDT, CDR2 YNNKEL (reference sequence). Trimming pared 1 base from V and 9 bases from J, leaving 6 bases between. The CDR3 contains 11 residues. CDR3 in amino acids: CASSQARAQYF. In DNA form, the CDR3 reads TGTGCCAGCAGCCAAGCGAGGGCCCAGTACTTC.

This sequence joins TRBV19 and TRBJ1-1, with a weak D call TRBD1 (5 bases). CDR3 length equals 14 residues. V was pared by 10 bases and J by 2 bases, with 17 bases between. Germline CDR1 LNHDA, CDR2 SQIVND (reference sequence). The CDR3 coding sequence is TGTGCCACCAACCCGACCGGGGCCAACACTGAAGCTTTCTTT. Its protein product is CATNPTGANTEAFF. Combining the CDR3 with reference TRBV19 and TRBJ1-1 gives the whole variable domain DGGITQSPKYLFRKEGQNVTLSCEQNLNHDAMYWYRQDPGQGLRLIYYSQIVNDFQKGDIAEGYSVSREKKESFPLTVTSAQKNPTAFYLCATNPTGANTEAFFGQGTRLTVV.

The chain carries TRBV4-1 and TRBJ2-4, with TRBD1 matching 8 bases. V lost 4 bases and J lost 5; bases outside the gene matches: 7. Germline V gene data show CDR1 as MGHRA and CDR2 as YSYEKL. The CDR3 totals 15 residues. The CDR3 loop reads CASSPQGQGQNIQYF. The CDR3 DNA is TGCGCCAGCAGCCCCCAAGGACAGGGCCAAAACATTCAGTACTTC.

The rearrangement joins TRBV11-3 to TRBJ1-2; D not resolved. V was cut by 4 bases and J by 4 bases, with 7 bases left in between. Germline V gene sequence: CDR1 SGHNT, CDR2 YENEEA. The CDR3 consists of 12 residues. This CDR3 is CASSYEGYGYTF. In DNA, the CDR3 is TGTGCCAGCAGCTACGAGGGCTATGGCTACACCTTC.

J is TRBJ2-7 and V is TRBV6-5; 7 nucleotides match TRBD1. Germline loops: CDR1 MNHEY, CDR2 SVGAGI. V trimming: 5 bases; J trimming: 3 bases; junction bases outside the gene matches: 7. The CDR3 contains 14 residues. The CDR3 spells CASSRRQGNYEQYF. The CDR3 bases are TGTGCCAGCAGTAGACGACAGGGCAACTACGAGCAGTACTTC.

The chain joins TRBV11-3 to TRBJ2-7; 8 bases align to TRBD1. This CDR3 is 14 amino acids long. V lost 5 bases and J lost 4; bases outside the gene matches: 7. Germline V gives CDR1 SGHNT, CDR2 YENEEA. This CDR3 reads CASSQAGGSYEQYF. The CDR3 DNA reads TGTGCCAGCAGCCAAGCAGGGGGCTCTTACGAGCAGTACTTC. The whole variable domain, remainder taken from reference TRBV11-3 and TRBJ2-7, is EAGVVQSPRYKIIEKKQPVAFWCNPISGHNTLYWYLQNLGQGPELLIRYENEEAVDDSQLPKDRFSAERLKGVDSTLKIQPAELGDSAVYLCASSQAGGSYEQYFGPGTRLTVT.

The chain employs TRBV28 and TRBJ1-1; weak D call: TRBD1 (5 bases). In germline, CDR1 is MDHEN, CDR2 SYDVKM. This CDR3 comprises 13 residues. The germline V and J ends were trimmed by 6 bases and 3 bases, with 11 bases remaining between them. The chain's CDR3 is CASRGRPDTEAFF. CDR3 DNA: TGTGCCAGCAGGGGGCGCCCCGACACTGAAGCTTTCTTT.

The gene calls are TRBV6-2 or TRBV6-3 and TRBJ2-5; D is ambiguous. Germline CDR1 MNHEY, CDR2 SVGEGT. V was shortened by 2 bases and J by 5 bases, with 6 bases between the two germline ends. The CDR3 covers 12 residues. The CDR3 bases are TGTGCCAGCAGTTACGCTGGGGAGACCCAGTACTTC. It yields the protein CASSYAGETQYF.

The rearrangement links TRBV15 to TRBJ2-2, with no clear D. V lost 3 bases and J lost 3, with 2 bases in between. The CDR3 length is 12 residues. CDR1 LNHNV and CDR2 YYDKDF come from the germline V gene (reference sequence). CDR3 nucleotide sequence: TGTGCCACCAGCAGCGACACCGGGGAGCTGTTTTTT. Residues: CATSSDTGELFF.

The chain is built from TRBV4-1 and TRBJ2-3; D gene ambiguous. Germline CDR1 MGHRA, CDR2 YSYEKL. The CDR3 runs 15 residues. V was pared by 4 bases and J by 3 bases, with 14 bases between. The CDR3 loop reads CASSPEGRATDTQYF. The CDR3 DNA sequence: TGCGCCAGCAGCCCTGAAGGAAGGGCGACAGATACGCAGTATTTT.

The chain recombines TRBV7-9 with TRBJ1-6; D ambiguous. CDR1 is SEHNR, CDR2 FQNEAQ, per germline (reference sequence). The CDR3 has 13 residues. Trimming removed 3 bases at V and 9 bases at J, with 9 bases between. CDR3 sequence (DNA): TGTGCCAGCAGCTTCCCCCCCAGTTCACCCCTCCACTTT. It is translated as CASSFPPSSPLHF.

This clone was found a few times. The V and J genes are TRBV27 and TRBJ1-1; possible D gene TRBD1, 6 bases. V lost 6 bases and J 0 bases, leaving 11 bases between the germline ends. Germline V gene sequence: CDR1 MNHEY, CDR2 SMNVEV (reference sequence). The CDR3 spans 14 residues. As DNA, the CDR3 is TGTGCCAGCAGCAGGGACACCATGAACACTGAAGCTTTCTTT. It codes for CASSRDTMNTEAFF.

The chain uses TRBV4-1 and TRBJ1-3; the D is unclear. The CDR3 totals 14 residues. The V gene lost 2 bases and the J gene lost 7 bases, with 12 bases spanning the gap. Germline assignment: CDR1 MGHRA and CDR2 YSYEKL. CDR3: CASSQWPRGNTIYF. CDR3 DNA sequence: TGCGCCAGCAGCCAATGGCCGCGGGGTAACACCATATATTTT.

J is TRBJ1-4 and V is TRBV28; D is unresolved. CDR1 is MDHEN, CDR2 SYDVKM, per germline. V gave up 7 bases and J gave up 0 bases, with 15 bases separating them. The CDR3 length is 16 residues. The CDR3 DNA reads TGTGCCAGCAATTCTGGGCTGTCGGCAACTAATGAAAAACTGTTTTTT. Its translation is CASNSGLSATNEKLFF.

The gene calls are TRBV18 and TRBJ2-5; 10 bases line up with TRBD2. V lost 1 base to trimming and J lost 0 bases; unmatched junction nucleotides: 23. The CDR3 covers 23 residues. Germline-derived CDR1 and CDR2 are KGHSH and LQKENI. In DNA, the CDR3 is TGTGCCAGCTCACCACGAGGGCCAAGGACTAGCGGTACCAAAACCTGGTACCAAGAGACCCAGTACTTC. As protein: CASSPRGPRTSGTKTWYQETQYF.

The CDR3 DNA reads as TGTGCCAGCAGCGCGCCACACAGGGAGGGCTACACCTTC. This gives the protein CASSAPHREGYTF. This rearrangement joins TRBV7-2 to TRBJ1-2; possibly TRBD1 for D (6 bases). The CDR3 totals 13 residues. Trimming took off 5 bases at V and 8 bases at J, with 15 bases between the two ends. The germline V gene has CDR1 SGHTA and CDR2 FQGNSA.

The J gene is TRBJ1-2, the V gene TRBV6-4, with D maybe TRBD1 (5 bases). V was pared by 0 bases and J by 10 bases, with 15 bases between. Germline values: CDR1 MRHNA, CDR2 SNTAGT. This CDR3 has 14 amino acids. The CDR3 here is CASSDSYQGADYTF. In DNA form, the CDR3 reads TGTGCCAGCAGTGACTCGTACCAGGGAGCCGACTACACCTTC.

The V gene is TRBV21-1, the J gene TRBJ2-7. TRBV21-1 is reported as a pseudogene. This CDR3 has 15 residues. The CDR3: CASSKAYWPTYEQYF. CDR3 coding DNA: TGTGCCAGCAGCAAGGCTTACTGGCCCACCTACGAGCAGTACTTC.

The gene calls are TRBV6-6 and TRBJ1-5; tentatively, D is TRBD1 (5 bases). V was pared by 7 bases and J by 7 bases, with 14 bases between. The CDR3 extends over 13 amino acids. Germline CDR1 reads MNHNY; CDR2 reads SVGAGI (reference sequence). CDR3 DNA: TGTGCCAGCACCCCGACAGCTTCCCAGCCCCAGCATTTT. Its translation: CASTPTASQPQHF.

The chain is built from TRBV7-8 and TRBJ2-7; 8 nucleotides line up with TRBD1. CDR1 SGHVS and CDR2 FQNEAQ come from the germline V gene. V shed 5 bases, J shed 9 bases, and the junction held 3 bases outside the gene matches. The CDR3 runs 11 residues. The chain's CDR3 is CASSLRGRQYF. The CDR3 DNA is TGTGCCAGCAGCCTCAGGGGGCGGCAGTACTTC. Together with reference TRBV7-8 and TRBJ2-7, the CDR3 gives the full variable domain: GAGVSQSPRYKVAKRGQDVALRCDPISGHVSLFWYQQALGQGPEFLTYFQNEAQLDKSGLPSDRFFAERPEGSVSTLKIQRTQQEDSAVYLCASSLRGRQYFGPGTRLTVT.